Listed below are T cell receptor beta chains from one sample, sequenced in a study of control samples from healthy donors and cancer patients. Using immunoSEQ multiplex PCR, the repertoire was profiled, and TCRdb retains in-frame clones only, with some absent. Of under 80,000 clones listed, roughly 93% are singletons. Sequencing was done on a sample of blood. The receptor source for this set is a woman in her twenties or thirties in good health. CDR3s include the opening cysteine and the closing phenylalanine or tryptophan. A D gene is named only where the DNA matches it firmly. Where a row states a size, it is once, few, many or the class of an expanded clone; other rows omit it.

TRBJ2-7,.,TRBV6-5,.,TGTGCCAGCAGCTCTAACAGGGACGAGCAGTACTTC,CASSSNRDEQYF
TRBJ1-5,.,TRBV2,.,TGTGCCAGCAGTGAAATGGGGGTCAATCAGCCCCAGCATTTT,CASSEMGVNQPQHF
TRBJ1-6,once,TRBV4-1,.,TGCGCCAGCAGCCAGAACAGGGTTCTTAATTCACCCCTCCACTTT,CASSQNRVLNSPLHF
TRBJ1-1,.,TRBV14,.,TGTGCCAGCAGCCAGGTATATTTAGGGGCCCCGAACACTGAAGCTTTCTTT,CASSQVYLGAPNTEAFF
TRBJ1-5,.,TRBV10-3,.,TGTGCCATCAGAAAGGGTTTGGAGAGCAATCAGCCCCAGCATTTT,CAIRKGLESNQPQHF
TRBJ2-7,.,TRBV6-1,.,TGTGCCAGCAGTGACCGGTCTACACCTTACGAGCAGTACTTC,CASSDRSTPYEQYF
TRBJ1-1,.,TRBV18,TRBD1,TGTGCCAGCTCAGAAGGACAGGGTTGGGGAATGAACACTGAAGCTTTCTTT,CASSEGQGWGMNTEAFF
TRBJ2-3,.,TRBV30,TRBD1,TGTGCCTGGGGACAGGGTTCGTCAGATACGCAGTATTTT,CAWGQGSSDTQYF
TRBJ1-1,once,TRBV3-1/TRBV3-2,.,TGTGCCAGCAGCCAAGTGGGGGAAGCTTTCTTT,CASSQVGEAFF
TRBJ2-5,.,TRBV19,.,TGTGCCAGTAGTCGGGGGCGCGAAGAGACCCAGTACTTC,CASSRGREETQYF
TRBJ1-5,.,TRBV5-5,.,TGTGCCAGCAGCTTGGGAGGGGGGCTGATTAGCAATCAGCCCCAGCATTTT,CASSLGGGLISNQPQHF
TRBJ2-1,.,TRBV29-1,.,TGCAGCGTTGAAGTCGTAGACAGAAGAAACAATGAGCAGTTCTTC,CSVEVVDRRNNEQFF
TRBJ1-1,.,TRBV9,.,TGTGCCAGCAGCGTCGGGGATAGATCGAACACTGAAGCTTTCTTT,CASSVGDRSNTEAFF
TRBJ1-1,.,TRBV19,.,TGTGCCAGTAAGAAGGGGTGGGTGAACACTGAAGCTTTCTTT,CASKKGWVNTEAFF
TRBJ1-5,.,TRBV2,.,TGTGCCAGCAGTGAAGAGGGGTTAGACAATCAGCCCCAGCATTTT,CASSEEGLDNQPQHF
TRBJ2-1,.,TRBV19,.,TGTGCCAGTAGTATTGAGGGGGGCTTTTACAATGAGCAGTTCTTC,CASSIEGGFYNEQFF
TRBJ1-4,.,TRBV15,.,TGTGCCACCAGCAGAGAAACAGGACAACTGTTTTTT,CATSRETGQLFF
TRBJ1-4,.,TRBV4-1,.,TGCGCCAGCAGCCAAGGGGTCAGGGTGGAGGAAAAACTGTTTTTT,CASSQGVRVEEKLFF
TRBJ2-1,.,TRBV15,TRBD2,TGTGCCACCGGACTAGCGGGGGGGAATGAGCAGTTCTTC,CATGLAGGNEQFF
TRBJ2-5,.,TRBV11-3,.,TGTGCCAGCAGCGGCAAGACCCAGTACTTC,CASSGKTQYF
TRBJ1-6,.,TRBV6-5,.,TGTGCCAGCAGTTACAGGGCGAACTATAATTCACCCCTCCACTTT,CASSYRANYNSPLHF
TRBJ1-3,.,TRBV6-5,.,TGTGCCAGCAGTTACGACAGGTACTCTGGAAACACCATATATTTT,CASSYDRYSGNTIYF
TRBJ2-1,.,TRBV27,.,TGTGCCAGCAGTTTATCACGGACGGAAAACTCCTACAATGAGCAGTTCTTC,CASSLSRTENSYNEQFF
TRBJ1-2,.,TRBV5-1,TRBD1,TGCGCCAGCAGCATGGGACAGGACTATGGCTACACCTTC,CASSMGQDYGYTF
TRBJ2-1,.,TRBV7-9,.,TGTGCCAGCAGCCTTCGGGAAAACAATGAGCAGTTCTTC,CASSLRENNEQFF
TRBJ1-5,once,TRBV9,TRBD1,TGTGCCAGCAGCGGGGGACAGGGTATCAATCAGCCCCAGCATTTT,CASSGGQGINQPQHF
TRBJ2-1,.,TRBV7-3,TRBD2,TGTGCCAGCAGCAACCAACCTCCGGGACTAGCGTCTTACAATGAGCAGTTCTTC,CASSNQPPGLASYNEQFF
TRBJ1-6,.,TRBV7-9,.,TGTGCCAGCAGCCGGGGGAGACAAGAAAATTCACCCCTCCACTTT,CASSRGRQENSPLHF
TRBJ1-6,.,TRBV4-1,.,TGCGCCAGCAGCCAAGCCGGACTAGTTGGGAGTCGGAATTCACCCCTCCACTTT,CASSQAGLVGSRNSPLHF
TRBJ2-2,.,TRBV7-6,.,TGTGCCAGCAGCTTAGAGCCATCGAACACCGGGGAGCTGTTTTTT,CASSLEPSNTGELFF
TRBJ2-5,.,TRBV11-1,.,TGTGCCAGCAGCTTAGCGACAGGTTATCCCCAGTACTTC,CASSLATGYPQYF
TRBJ2-7,.,TRBV3-1/TRBV3-2,.,TGTGCCAGCAGCCAAAACACAGGTATCTACGAGCAGTACTTC,CASSQNTGIYEQYF
TRBJ1-5,.,TRBV18,.,TGTGCCAGCTCGGCCAAGAGGGACGGCAATCAGCCCCAGCATTTT,CASSAKRDGNQPQHF
TRBJ1-6,.,TRBV21-1,.,TGTGCCAGCAGCGCAACCGGACAGGGCGATAATTCACCCCTCCACTTT,CASSATGQGDNSPLHF
TRBJ1-2,once,TRBV7-9,TRBD1,TGTGCCAGCAGACAGACAGGGGGCGCCGACTATGGCTACACCTTC,CASRQTGGADYGYTF
TRBJ2-3,.,TRBV2,TRBD1,TGTGCCAGCAGTGTCACGTCGGACAGGGGAACAGATACGCAGTATTTT,CASSVTSDRGTDTQYF
TRBJ1-1,.,TRBV9,.,TGTGCCAGCAGCGTAGTGGCCATGAACACTGAAGCTTTCTTT,CASSVVAMNTEAFF
TRBJ1-2,once,TRBV6-5,.,TGTGCCAGCAGTCCGGGGGGAAGCTATGGCTACACCTTC,CASSPGGSYGYTF
TRBJ2-5,.,TRBV3-1/TRBV3-2,.,TGTGCCAGCAGCCCCACAGGGTACAACTCAGAGACCCAGTACTTC,CASSPTGYNSETQYF
TRBJ2-5,.,TRBV3-1/TRBV3-2,TRBD2,TGTGCCAGCAGCCTCTCCGGGGGGGTGGAGACCCAGTACTTC,CASSLSGGVETQYF
TRBJ2-3,.,TRBV9,.,TGTGCCAGCAGCACGGAATGGAGCGCAGATACGCAGTATTTT,CASSTEWSADTQYF
TRBJ1-5,.,TRBV6-1,.,TGTGCCAGCAGTTATACAGGGTCGCATCAGCCCCAGCATTTT,CASSYTGSHQPQHF
TRBJ1-2,.,TRBV25-1,TRBD1,TGTGCCAGCAGTACAGGGGTAACTAACTATGGCTACACCTTC,CASSTGVTNYGYTF
TRBJ2-1,.,TRBV7-2,.,TGTGCCAGCAGCCCAGGGGTTCCTCATGAGCAGTTCTTC,CASSPGVPHEQFF
TRBJ2-7,.,TRBV30,.,TGTGCCTGGAGTACCGTTGGGGGATCCTACGAGCAGTACTTC,CAWSTVGGSYEQYF
TRBJ2-1,.,TRBV28,.,TGTGCCAGCAGTTTAGTAGGACTCCTCTCCTACAATGAGCAGTTCTTC,CASSLVGLLSYNEQFF
TRBJ1-4,.,TRBV14,.,TGTGCCAGCAGCCCCTCAATGTGGGGTATGCGGGAAAAACTGTTTTTT,CASSPSMWGMREKLFF
TRBJ2-7,.,TRBV4-1,.,TGCGCCAGCAGCCAACCGGACAGTACCTACGAGCAGTACTTC,CASSQPDSTYEQYF
TRBJ2-5,.,TRBV7-3,TRBD2,TGTGCCAGCAGCCCCGGGACTAGCGGGGAGACCCAGTACTTC,CASSPGTSGETQYF
TRBJ1-2,few,TRBV12-3/TRBV12-4,.,TGTGCCAGCAGGACTCGAGCGGGGCCTGGCTACACCTTC,CASRTRAGPGYTF
TRBJ2-2,.,TRBV5-4,TRBD1,TGTGCCAGCAGCTTGGGTGGGACAGCTAACACCGGGGAGCTGTTTTTT,CASSLGGTANTGELFF
TRBJ1-5,.,TRBV6-5,.,TGTGCCAGCAGAGAGGACAGATATAGCAATCAGCCCCAGCATTTT,CASREDRYSNQPQHF
TRBJ1-6,.,TRBV7-2,.,TGTGCCAGCAGCTTAATCGAGGGGACGAGAGTAACCTTT,CASSLIEGTRVTF
TRBJ1-5,.,TRBV6-5,.,TGTGCCAGCAGTTACTCGGCCTTAGCGGCCCAGCCCCAGCATTTT,CASSYSALAAQPQHF
TRBJ1-1,.,TRBV5-6,.,TGTGCCAGCAGCTTGCGTCAGTTCGGAATGAACACTGAAGCTTTCTTT,CASSLRQFGMNTEAFF
TRBJ1-1,once,TRBV24-1,.,TGTGCCACCCCTGAGGGGAACACTGAAGCTTTCTTT,CATPEGNTEAFF
TRBJ2-3,.,TRBV10-2,.,TGCGCCAGCAGTGGAATTAGCAGATTTGATACGCAGTATTTT,CASSGISRFDTQYF
TRBJ1-4,.,TRBV19,.,TGTGCCAGTACCCAGAACCCAACTAATGAAAAACTGTTTTTT,CASTQNPTNEKLFF
TRBJ1-2,once,TRBV3-1/TRBV3-2,.,TGTGCCAGCAGCCAACTCAACAAGGACCTTCGACACTATGGCTACACCTTC,CASSQLNKDLRHYGYTF